These T cell receptor beta chains were read from a single sample in a study. TCRdb processed the RT-PCR reads anew with MiXCR; each CDR3 protein has one entry. Among about 680,000 distinct CDR3 sequences listed, about 14% were seen once. The sample consisted of memory CD4+ T cells from blood. Receptors were obtained from a female donor in good health, serving as a healthy control. The CDR3 runs from the conserved cysteine through the conserved F or W. The D gene is left open where the match is weak. Clone size, where shown, is once, few, many, or a class for clones that have expanded.

TRBJ2-7	TRBV29-1	15	-	TRBD1	TGCAGCGTTAGTCAGGTGGGACAGGGCGACTACGAGCAGTACTTC	CSVSQVGQGDYEQYF
TRBJ2-5	TRBV24-1	16	-	-	TGTGCCACCAGTGATCCCGGGTCCTTAGGGGGAGAGACCCAGTACTTC	CATSDPGSLGGETQYF
TRBJ2-1	TRBV6-1	13	-	-	TGTGCCAGCAGTGTTGAGCATTACAATGAGCAGTTCTTC	CASSVEHYNEQFF
TRBJ2-4	TRBV5-1	16	few	-	TGCGCCAGCAGTCGGACAGTGGTGTCGGACAAAAACATTCAGTACTTC	CASSRTVVSDKNIQYF
TRBJ2-2	TRBV9	17	few	-	TGTGCCAGCAGCGTAGCGGGCAGGGGAGCGGACACCGGGGAGCTGTTTTTT	CASSVAGRGADTGELFF
TRBJ2-2	TRBV5-5	13	many	-	TGTGCCAGCAGGTGGATGGACACCGGGGAGCTGTTTTTT	CASRWMDTGELFF
TRBJ2-2	TRBV18	13	-	-	TGTGCCAGCTCACCAACAGGGATCGGGGAGCTGTTTTTT	CASSPTGIGELFF
TRBJ2-5	TRBV10-3	19	-	-	TGTGCCATCAGTGACCGACTTAACAGGGAGGCGAAGTACCAAGAGACCCAGTACTTC	CAISDRLNREAKYQETQYF
TRBJ2-4	TRBV20-1	16	few	TRBD1	TGCAGTGCTAGCCCCACGCGGACAGGGGCCAAAAACATTCAGTACTTC	CSASPTRTGAKNIQYF
TRBJ1-5	TRBV20-1	18	many	-	TGCAGTGCTAGAGTCCCACAATCAGGGGATTATAGCAATCAGCCCCAGCATTTT	CSARVPQSGDYSNQPQHF
TRBJ1-2	TRBV12-3/TRBV12-4	13	many	-	TGTGCCAGCAGTTTAGAGGGGATCAGAGGCTACACCTTC	CASSLEGIRGYTF
TRBJ2-7	TRBV27	11	few	-	TGTGCCAGCAGCCCCCCGCACGAGCAGTACTTC	CASSPPHEQYF
TRBJ2-7	TRBV7-2	15	few	TRBD1	TGTGCCAGCAGCGCTCGACAGGGGGCCCTCTACGAGCAGTACTTC	CASSARQGALYEQYF
TRBJ1-1	TRBV20-1	17	-	-	TGCAGTGCTAGAGATCCGGGCAGAGGGGGTCCAAACACTGAAGCTTTCTTT	CSARDPGRGGPNTEAFF
TRBJ2-7	TRBV18	14	-	-	TGTGCCAGCTCACCACTGGGGAAGGGGGGAGAGCAGTACTTC	CASSPLGKGGEQYF
TRBJ2-2	TRBV6-4	13	-	-	TGTGCCAGCAGTGGATCAGTAGACGGGGAGCTGTTTTTT	CASSGSVDGELFF
TRBJ2-2	TRBV18	17	-	-	TGTGCCAGCTCACCACGTCTCTCGTCGGGGACCGATCAGGAGCTGTTTTTT	CASSPRLSSGTDQELFF
TRBJ1-5	TRBV9	13	few	-	TGTGCCCTCAGGGATAGGAGCAATCAGCCCCAGCATTTT	CALRDRSNQPQHF
TRBJ2-5	TRBV5-1	14	-	-	TGCGCCAGCAGCTTGAATGGGGCGGGAGAGACCCAGTACTTC	CASSLNGAGETQYF
TRBJ2-4	TRBV28	14	few	-	TGTGCCAGCAGTTTACTGAGACAGGAGCGGAATCAGTACTTC	CASSLLRQERNQYF
TRBJ2-1	TRBV11-2	18	-	TRBD1	TGTGCCAGCAGCTTAGATTCTGTTCGGCAGGGGGCCTACAATGAGCAGTTCTTC	CASSLDSVRQGAYNEQFF
TRBJ1-1	TRBV7-9	14	-	TRBD1	TGTCCCAGCAGCTTACAGGGACAGAGCACTGAAGCTTTCTTT	CPSSLQGQSTEAFF
TRBJ1-3	TRBV11-2	16	many	-	TGTGCCAGCAGCTTAGAAGGATCCAGAAAGGGAAACACCATATATTTT	CASSLEGSRKGNTIYF
TRBJ1-4	TRBV27	14	many	-	TGTGCCAGCAACCAACAGGGACCTAATGAAAAACTGTTTTTT	CASNQQGPNEKLFF
TRBJ2-3	TRBV6-4	13	many	-	TGTGCCAGCAGTCCACACCTTAGGGATACGCAGTATTTT	CASSPHLRDTQYF
TRBJ2-7	TRBV7-8	14	-	TRBD1	TGTGCCAGCAGCGTGGGGACAGGGGGCGACGAGCAGTACTTC	CASSVGTGGDEQYF
TRBJ2-5	TRBV7-6	14	-	-	TGTGCCAGCAGCCACAACCGTGACAGCGAGACCCAGTACTTC	CASSHNRDSETQYF
TRBJ2-7	TRBV10-3	12	-	-	TGTGCCATGGGACCTAGCTCCTACGAGCAGTACTTC	CAMGPSSYEQYF
TRBJ2-3	TRBV5-1	15	many	-	TGCGCCAGCAGCTTGGTGGGTGAAGAGGTAGATACGCAGTATTTT	CASSLVGEEVDTQYF
TRBJ1-1	TRBV6-6	14	many	-	TGTGCCAGCAGTCCCCAGGCAGTGAACACTGAAGCTTTCTTT	CASSPQAVNTEAFF